This T cell receptor (beta chain) appears in the sequencing data of a study of T cells in Graves' hyperthyroidism and ophthalmopathy. Across the study: Peripheral blood was obtained at initial diagnosis, preceding any treatment. Study-level points and caveats: Most thyroid clonotypes expanded above 0.001 were also detected in blood.

Regions amplified from RNA transcripts were the TCR beta CDR3 regions. Initially, a first-round RT-PCR of the TCR CDR3 employed the HTBI primer set. TCRdb passed the multiplex PCR reads through MiXCR, listing each CDR3 protein once. The table shows 660,000 or so distinct CDR3 sequences, with around 21% occurring only once. This clonotype was counted a few times. Its antigen is unidentified. Each ophthalmopathy patient scored at least 3 on the Clinical Activity Score and at least 4 on NOSPECS grade, with duration under 3 months. PBMCs were derived from around 10 ml fresh peripheral blood. The CDR3 has 15 residues. V shed 0 bases, J shed 4 bases, and the junction held 6 bases outside the gene matches. In germline, CDR1 is SGDLS, CDR2 YYNGEE.

Sequenced input: blood. The sequence came from a young man with Graves' ophthalmopathy. The chain joins TRBV9 to TRBJ2-7, with TRBD2 matching 8 bases. The CDR3 spells CASSVGERETYEQYF. As DNA, the CDR3 is TGTGCCAGCAGCGTAGGTGAGCGGGAGACATACGAGCAGTACTTC.